The 13 T cell receptor beta chains below were found in one sample sequenced in a study of blood T cells in healthy people across ages. Using a J-beta primer mix together with a sample-barcoded 5' primer, a second PCR was run for roughly 6 to 12 cycles. TCRdb processed the 5' RACE reads anew with MiXCR; each CDR3 protein has one entry. Of 700,000 to 900,000 distinct CDR3 sequences listed, 40% to 65% are singletons. The sample was blood. Receptors originate from a man at least 80 years old in good health.

The chain joins TRBV6-6 to TRBJ1-5; 7 bases line up with TRBD1. The V gene's germline CDR1 is MNHNY and CDR2 SVGAGI (reference sequence). V was clipped by 6 bases and J by 3 bases; unmatched bases: 5. The CDR3 covers 14 residues. The CDR3 DNA sequence: TGTGCCAGCAGACCCGGGACAGTCAATCAGCCCCAGCATTTT. It codes for CASRPGTVNQPQHF.

The V gene is TRBV10-3, the J gene TRBJ1-1, with D maybe TRBD1 (6 bases). Germline V gives CDR1 ENHRY, CDR2 SYGVKD. Trimming cost V 8 bases and J 1 base, with 14 bases left between them. The CDR3 sequence is 14 residues long. The CDR3 sequence: CAIGSRDKNTEAFF. The CDR3 bases are TGTGCCATCGGTTCCCGGGACAAGAACACTGAAGCTTTCTTT.

V gene TRBV27 combines with J gene TRBJ2-5; D is uncertain. V was cut by 7 bases and J by 5 bases, with 5 bases left in between. The CDR3 is 10 amino acids. Germline V CDR1 and CDR2: MNHEY, SMNVEV (reference sequence). The CDR3 sequence is CASNRETQYF. CDR3 DNA: TGTGCCAGCAACCGGGAGACCCAGTACTTC.

V usage is TRBV6-1 and J usage is TRBJ2-3; D perhaps matches TRBD2 (6 bases). V lost 6 bases and J lost 6, with 25 bases in between. Per the germline V gene, CDR1 is MNHNS and CDR2 is SASEGT. The CDR3 extends over 17 amino acids. The CDR3 reads CASSPGLPRILGDTQYF. The CDR3 region has the DNA TGTGCCAGCAGCCCGGGACTTCCGAGGATTCTTGGGGATACGCAGTATTTT.

Points on this clonotype: One junction end disagrees with the germline gene, perhaps due to a read error. The CDR3 sequence is CSFEDSVVDEQFF. As DNA, the CDR3 is TGCAGCTTTGAAGATTCAGTTGTCGATGAGCAGTTCTTC. The chain joins TRBV29-1 to TRBJ2-1; no clear D. CDR1 is SQVTM, CDR2 ANQGSEA, per germline. There are 13 residues in the CDR3.

The chain recombines TRBV20-1 with TRBJ1-1; no clear D. The CDR3 consists of 12 residues. Germline CDR1 reads DFQATT; CDR2 reads SNEGSKA (reference sequence). Between the trimmed V and J ends, which lost 6 bases and 3 bases, there was a span of 11 bases. The CDR3 bases are TGCAGTGCCTTACCGGACTACACTGAAGCTTTCTTT. Translating it yields CSALPDYTEAFF.

V and J are TRBV7-9 and TRBJ1-6, with D maybe TRBD1 (5 bases). Germline loops: CDR1 SEHNR, CDR2 FQNEAQ (reference sequence). V was pared by 3 bases and J by 11 bases, with 11 bases between. This CDR3 comprises 13 residues. This CDR3 reads CASSLQGGTPLHF. As DNA, the CDR3 is TGTGCCAGCAGCTTGCAGGGAGGGACACCCCTCCACTTT.

This clonotype was seen a handful of times. The gene calls are TRBV6-5 and TRBJ2-4; D remains unclear. The closer fit of TRBJ2-7 to the DNA end suggests the J call may be wrong. The germline gives CDR1 MNHEY, CDR2 SVGAGI. CDR3 length: 18 residues. This chain's CDR3 is CASSYSLLREGMFYEQYF. The CDR3 DNA is TGTGCCAGCAGTTACTCGCTTCTTAGGGAAGGGATGTTCTACGAGCAGTACTTC.

The rearrangement uses TRBV3-1 and TRBJ1-5; TRBD1 is a possible D gene (6 bases). The CDR3 spans 14 residues. CDR1 LGHDT and CDR2 YNNKEL come from the germline V gene (reference sequence). The ends were cut back, 1 base at V and 6 bases at J, with 10 bases in the middle. CDR3 in amino acids: CASSQGGARQPQHF. The CDR3 nucleotides are TGTGCCAGCAGCCAAGGGGGGGCACGTCAGCCCCAGCATTTT. The complete variable domain, with remaining parts taken from reference TRBV3-1 and TRBJ1-5, reads DTAVSQTPKYLVTQMGNDKSIKCEQNLGHDTMYWYKQDSKKFLKIMFSYNNKELIINETVPNRFSPKSPDKAHLNLHINSLELGDSAVYFCASSQGGARQPQHFGDGTRLSIL.

This clonotype has just a few counts. The chain joins TRBV5-1 to TRBJ1-1, with 9 bases identical to TRBD1. The CDR3 sequence is 19 residues long. The germline V gene has CDR1 SGHRS and CDR2 YFSETQ. J gave up 0 bases and V 2 bases, and 14 bases lay outside the gene matches. The DNA of the CDR3 is TGCGCCAGCAGCTTTACAGGGGGCATGCTACCATCAATGAACACTGAAGCTTTCTTT. Protein product: CASSFTGGMLPSMNTEAFF.

The rearrangement joins TRBV3-1 to TRBJ2-1, with D possibly being TRBD2 (6 bases). V lost 2 bases and J lost 0, with 11 bases in between. The germline CDR1 and CDR2 sequences are LGHDT and YNNKEL (reference sequence). The CDR3 is 16 residues long. CDR3 DNA: TGTGCCAGCAGCCAATTCCAGCGGGCCTCCTACAATGAGCAGTTCTTC. Translation: CASSQFQRASYNEQFF.

This sequence joins TRBV7-9 and TRBJ2-2; D might be TRBD1 (5 bases). The CDR3 consists of 13 residues. V lost 11 bases and J lost 6, with 16 bases in between. Germline V gene sequence: CDR1 SEHNR, CDR2 FQNEAQ (reference sequence). Here the CDR3 reads CAGTSGLPGELFF. The CDR3 DNA reads as TGTGCCGGAACCTCAGGGTTACCCGGGGAGCTGTTTTTT.

The genes are TRBV7-9 and TRBJ2-1, with D perhaps matching TRBD1 or TRBD2 (5 bases each). CDR1 is SEHNR, CDR2 FQNEAQ, per germline (reference sequence). The germline V and J ends were trimmed by 7 bases and 6 bases, with 25 bases remaining between them. This CDR3 is 17 amino acids long. The CDR3 sequence: CASNPGAKVVAGNEQFF. In DNA, the CDR3 is TGTGCCAGCAACCCCGGGGCAAAAGTGGTGGCGGGCAATGAGCAGTTCTTC.